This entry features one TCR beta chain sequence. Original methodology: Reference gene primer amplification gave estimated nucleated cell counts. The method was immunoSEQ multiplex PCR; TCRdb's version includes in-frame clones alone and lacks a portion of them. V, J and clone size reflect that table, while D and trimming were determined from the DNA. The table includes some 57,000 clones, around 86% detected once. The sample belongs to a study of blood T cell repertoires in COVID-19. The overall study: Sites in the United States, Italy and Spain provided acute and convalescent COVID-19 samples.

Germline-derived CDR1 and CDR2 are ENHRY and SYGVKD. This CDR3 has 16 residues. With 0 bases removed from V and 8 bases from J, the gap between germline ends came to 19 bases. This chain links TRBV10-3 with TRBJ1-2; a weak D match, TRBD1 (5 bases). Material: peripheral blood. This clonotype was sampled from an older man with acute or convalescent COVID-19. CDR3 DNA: TGTGCCATCAGTGAGTCGACTCAAGGAGGGGATCGAGGCTACACCTTC. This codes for CAISESTQGGDRGYTF.